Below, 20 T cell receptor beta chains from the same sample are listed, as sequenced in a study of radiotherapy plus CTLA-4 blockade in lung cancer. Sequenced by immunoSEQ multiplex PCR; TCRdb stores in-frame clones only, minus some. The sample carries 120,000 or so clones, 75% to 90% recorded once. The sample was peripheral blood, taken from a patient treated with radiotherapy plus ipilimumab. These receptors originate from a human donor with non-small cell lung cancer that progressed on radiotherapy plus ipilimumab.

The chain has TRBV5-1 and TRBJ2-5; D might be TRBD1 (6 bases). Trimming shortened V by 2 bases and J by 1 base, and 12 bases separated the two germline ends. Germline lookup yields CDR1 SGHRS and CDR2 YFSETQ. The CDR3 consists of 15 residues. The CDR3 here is CASSFLGATQETQYF. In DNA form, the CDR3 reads TGCGCCAGCAGCTTTTTGGGGGCGACCCAAGAGACCCAGTACTTC.

Here the CDR3 DNA reads TGTGCCAGCTCACCTAGGACAGGCACCGTCGAGCAGTACTTC. Translating gives CASSPRTGTVEQYF. The rearrangement joins TRBV18 to TRBJ2-7; 7 positions agree with TRBD1. With V trimmed by 3 bases and J by 6 bases, 8 bases remained unmatched. There are 14 residues in the CDR3. Germline-derived CDR1 and CDR2 are KGHSH and LQKENI.

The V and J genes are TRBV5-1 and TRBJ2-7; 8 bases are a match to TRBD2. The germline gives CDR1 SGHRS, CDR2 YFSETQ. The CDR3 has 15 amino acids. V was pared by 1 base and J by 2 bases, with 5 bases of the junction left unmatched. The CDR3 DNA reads TGCGCCAGCAGCTTGAGCGGGAGTTGGGCCTACGAGCAGTACTTC. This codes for CASSLSGSWAYEQYF.

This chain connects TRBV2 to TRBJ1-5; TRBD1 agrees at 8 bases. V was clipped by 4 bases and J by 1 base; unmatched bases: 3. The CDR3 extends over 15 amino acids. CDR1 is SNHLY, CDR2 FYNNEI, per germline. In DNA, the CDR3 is TGTGCCAGCAGTGGGACAGGGCCGAGCAATCAGCCCCAGCATTTT. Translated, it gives CASSGTGPSNQPQHF.

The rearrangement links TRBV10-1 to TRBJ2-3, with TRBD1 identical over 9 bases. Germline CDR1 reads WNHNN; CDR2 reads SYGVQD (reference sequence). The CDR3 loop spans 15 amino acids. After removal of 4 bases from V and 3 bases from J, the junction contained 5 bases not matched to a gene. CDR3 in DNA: TGCGCCAGCAGTGGTACCGGGACAGGGACAGATACGCAGTATTTT. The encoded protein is CASSGTGTGTDTQYF.

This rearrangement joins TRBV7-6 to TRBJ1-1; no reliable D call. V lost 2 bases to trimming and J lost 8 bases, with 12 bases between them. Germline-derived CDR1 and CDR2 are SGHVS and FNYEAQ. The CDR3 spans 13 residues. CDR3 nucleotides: TGTGCCAGCAGCTTAAAGGTGGGAACAGAAGCTTTCTTT. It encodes CASSLKVGTEAFF.

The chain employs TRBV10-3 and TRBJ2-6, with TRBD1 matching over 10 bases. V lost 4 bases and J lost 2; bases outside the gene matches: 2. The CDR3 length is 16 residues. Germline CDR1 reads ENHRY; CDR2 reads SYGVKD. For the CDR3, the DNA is TGTGCCATCAGTGCCGGGACAGGGGCTGGGGCCAACGTCCTGACTTTC. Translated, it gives CAISAGTGAGANVLTF.

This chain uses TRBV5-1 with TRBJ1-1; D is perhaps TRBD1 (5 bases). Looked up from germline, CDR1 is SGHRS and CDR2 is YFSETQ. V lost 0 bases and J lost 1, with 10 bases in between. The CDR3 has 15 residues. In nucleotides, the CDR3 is TGCGCCAGCAGCTTGGGGGGCCCTCAGAACACTGAAGCTTTCTTT. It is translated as CASSLGGPQNTEAFF.

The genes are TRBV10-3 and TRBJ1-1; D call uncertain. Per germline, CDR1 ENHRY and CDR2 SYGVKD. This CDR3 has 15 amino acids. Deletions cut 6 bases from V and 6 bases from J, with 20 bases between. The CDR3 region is CAIRATTRLPPEAFF. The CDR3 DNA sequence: TGTGCCATCAGAGCAACAACACGGCTACCCCCTGAAGCTTTCTTT.

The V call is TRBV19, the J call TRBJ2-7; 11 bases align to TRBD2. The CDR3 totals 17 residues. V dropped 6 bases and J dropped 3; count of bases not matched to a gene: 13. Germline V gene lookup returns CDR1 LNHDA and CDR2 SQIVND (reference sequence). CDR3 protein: CASSPASTSGGLYEQYF. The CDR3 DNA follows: TGTGCCAGTAGCCCCGCCTCCACTAGCGGGGGACTCTACGAGCAGTACTTC.

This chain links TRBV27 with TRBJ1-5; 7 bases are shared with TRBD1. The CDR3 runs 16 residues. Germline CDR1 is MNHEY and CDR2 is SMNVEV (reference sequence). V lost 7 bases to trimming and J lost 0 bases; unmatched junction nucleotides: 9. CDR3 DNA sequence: TGTGCCAGCATCTCCCGGGACAGCCATAGCAATCAGCCCCAGCATTTT. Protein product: CASISRDSHSNQPQHF.

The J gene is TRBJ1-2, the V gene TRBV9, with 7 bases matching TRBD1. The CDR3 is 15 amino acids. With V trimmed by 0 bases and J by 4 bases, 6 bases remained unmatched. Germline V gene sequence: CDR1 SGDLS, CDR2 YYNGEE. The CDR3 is CASSVGPGQTYGYTF. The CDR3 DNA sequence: TGTGCCAGCAGCGTAGGGCCGGGACAGACCTATGGCTACACCTTC.

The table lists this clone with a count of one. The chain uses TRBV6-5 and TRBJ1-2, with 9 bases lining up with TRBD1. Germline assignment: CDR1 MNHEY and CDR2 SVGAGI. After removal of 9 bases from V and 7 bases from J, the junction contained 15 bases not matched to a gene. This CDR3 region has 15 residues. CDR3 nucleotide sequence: TGTGCCAGTATGGACAGGGGTAAGCCCTGGACTGGCTACACCTTC. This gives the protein CASMDRGKPWTGYTF.

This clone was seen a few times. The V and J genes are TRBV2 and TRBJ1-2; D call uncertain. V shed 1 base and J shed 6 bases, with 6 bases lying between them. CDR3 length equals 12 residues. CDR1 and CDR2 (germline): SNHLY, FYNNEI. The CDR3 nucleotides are TGTGCCAGCAGTGAAGGGTGGAATGGCTACACCTTC. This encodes CASSEGWNGYTF. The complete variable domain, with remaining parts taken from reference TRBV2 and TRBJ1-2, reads EPEVTQTPSHQVTQMGQEVILRCVPISNHLYFYWYRQILGQKVEFLVSFYNNEISEKSEIFDDQFSVERPDGSNFTLKIRSTKLEDSAMYFCASSEGWNGYTFGSGTRLTVV.

For the CDR3, the DNA is TGTGCCAGCAGTTACGTCTGGGGGCAGTTCTTC. It yields the protein CASSYVWGQFF. The chain links TRBV6-6 to TRBJ2-1; D gene uncertain. The CDR3 totals 11 residues. The V gene's germline CDR1 is MNHNY and CDR2 SVGAGI (reference sequence). Trimming stripped 2 bases from V and 12 bases from J, with 8 bases between.

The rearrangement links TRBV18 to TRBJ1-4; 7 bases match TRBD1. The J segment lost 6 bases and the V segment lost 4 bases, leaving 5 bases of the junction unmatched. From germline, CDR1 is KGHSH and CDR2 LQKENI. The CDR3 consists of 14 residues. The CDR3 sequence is CASSLRGADEKLFF. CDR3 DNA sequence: TGTGCCAGCTCACTCAGGGGGGCGGATGAAAAACTGTTTTTT.

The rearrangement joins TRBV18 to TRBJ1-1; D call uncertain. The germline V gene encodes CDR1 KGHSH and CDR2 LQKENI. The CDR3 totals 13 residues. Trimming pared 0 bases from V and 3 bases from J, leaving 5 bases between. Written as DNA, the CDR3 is TGTGCCAGCTCACCACCCGGTTACACTGAAGCTTTCTTT. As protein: CASSPPGYTEAFF.

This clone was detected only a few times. The CDR3 nucleotides are TGTGCCACACAGACGGGCGGGGAGCCCCAGCATTTT. Its protein product is CATQTGGEPQHF. V is TRBV10-3 and J is TRBJ1-5; D is unclear. The germline V and J ends were trimmed by 10 bases and 8 bases, with 15 bases remaining between them. The CDR3 is made up of 12 amino acids. Germline V gene lookup returns CDR1 ENHRY and CDR2 SYGVKD.

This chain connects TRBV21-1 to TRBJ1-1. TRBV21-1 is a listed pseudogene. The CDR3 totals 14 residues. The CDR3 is CASTFPPPNTEAFF. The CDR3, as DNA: TGTGCCAGCACCTTCCCCCCACCGAACACTGAAGCTTTCTTT.

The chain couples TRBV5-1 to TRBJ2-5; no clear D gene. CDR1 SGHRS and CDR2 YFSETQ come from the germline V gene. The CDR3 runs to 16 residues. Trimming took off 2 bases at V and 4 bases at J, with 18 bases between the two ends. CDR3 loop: CASSFGAGPPLETQYF. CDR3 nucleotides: TGCGCCAGCAGCTTCGGCGCAGGACCTCCGCTAGAGACCCAGTACTTC.